What follows describes a single T cell receptor beta chain. What it recognizes is unknown. A multiplex PCR was run with 60 Vbeta primers and 13 Jbeta primers. The protocol was immunoSEQ multiplex PCR, while the TCRdb copy is restricted to in-frame clones and leaves out a portion. Here the sample spans about 64,000 clones, roughly 80% being singletons. The CDR3 has 11 amino acids. V was clipped by 4 bases and J by 8 bases, with 11 bases between them. CDR1 and CDR2 (germline): GTSNPN, SVGIG (reference sequence). This sample was taken from a study of cytomegalovirus exposure and HLA in healthy donors. Findings and limits, study-wide: A cluster of highly shared sequence variants was likely a sequencing artifact.

Specimen: PBMCs. The sequence came from a male donor in good health and CMV-seropositive. The gene calls are TRBV30 and TRBJ1-2, with unresolved D. The CDR3 DNA reads TGTGCCTGGATTGATCGAGGGGGCTACACCTTC. This translates into CAWIDRGGYTF.